Listed here is a single TCR beta chain. Its antigen is still unknown. The CDR3 runs 15 residues. J gave up 6 bases and V 3 bases, and 10 bases lay outside the gene matches. Germline V gene lookup returns CDR1 SGHRS and CDR2 YFSETQ. The authors reverse transcribed all of the isolated RNA, so sequencing captured expressed TCRB transcripts. Measured with immunoSEQ multiplex PCR; TCRdb has only the in-frame clones, and not every one. This table holds about 230,000 clones, roughly 17% found once. The entry originates in a study of beta chain features in type 1 diabetes. Study-wide findings and caveats: Within each of all four CD4+ subsets, Type 1 diabetes patients had TCRB CDR3s that were moderately but significantly shorter.

The sequence was obtained from a man aged 25 to 40 with type 1 diabetes. The sequencing input was naive CD4+ T cells from blood. This rearrangement joins TRBV5-1 to TRBJ1-2; 8 nucleotides agree with TRBD1. CDR3 sequence reads: CASSYQGQGMDGYTF. Here the CDR3 DNA reads TGCGCCAGCAGCTATCAAGGACAGGGCATGGATGGCTACACCTTC.